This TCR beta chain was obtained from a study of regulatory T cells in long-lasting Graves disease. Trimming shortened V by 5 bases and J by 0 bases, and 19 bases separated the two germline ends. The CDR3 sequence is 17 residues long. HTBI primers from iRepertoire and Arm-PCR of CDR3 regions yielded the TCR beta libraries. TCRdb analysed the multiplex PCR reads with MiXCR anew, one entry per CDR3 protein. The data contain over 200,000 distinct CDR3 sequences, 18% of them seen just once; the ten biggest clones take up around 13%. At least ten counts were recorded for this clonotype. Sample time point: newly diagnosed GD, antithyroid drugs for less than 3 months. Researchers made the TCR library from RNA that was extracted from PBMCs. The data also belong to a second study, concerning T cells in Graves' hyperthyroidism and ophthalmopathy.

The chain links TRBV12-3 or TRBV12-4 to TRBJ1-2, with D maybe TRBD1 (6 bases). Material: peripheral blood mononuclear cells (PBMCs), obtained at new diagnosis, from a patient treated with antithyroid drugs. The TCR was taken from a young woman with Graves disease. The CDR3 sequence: CASSLTYRQASNYGYTF. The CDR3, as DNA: TGTGCCAGCAGTCTCACCTATCGACAGGCTTCTAACTATGGCTACACCTTC.